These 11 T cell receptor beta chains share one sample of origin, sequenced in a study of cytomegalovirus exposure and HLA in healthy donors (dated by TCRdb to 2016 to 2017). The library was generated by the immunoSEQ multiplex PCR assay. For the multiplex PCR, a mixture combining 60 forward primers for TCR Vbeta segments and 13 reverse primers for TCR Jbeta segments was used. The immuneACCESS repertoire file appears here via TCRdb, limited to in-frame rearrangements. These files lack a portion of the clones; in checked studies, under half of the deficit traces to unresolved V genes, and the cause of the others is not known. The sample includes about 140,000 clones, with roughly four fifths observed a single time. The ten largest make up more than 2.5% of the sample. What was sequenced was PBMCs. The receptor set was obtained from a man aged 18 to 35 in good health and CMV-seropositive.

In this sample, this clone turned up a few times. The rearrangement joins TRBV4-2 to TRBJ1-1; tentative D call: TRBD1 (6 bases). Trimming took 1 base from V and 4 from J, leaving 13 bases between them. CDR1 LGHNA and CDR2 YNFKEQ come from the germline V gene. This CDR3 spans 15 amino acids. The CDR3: CASSQVPTGTTEAFF. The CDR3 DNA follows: TGTGCCAGCAGCCAAGTCCCAACAGGGACCACTGAAGCTTTCTTT.

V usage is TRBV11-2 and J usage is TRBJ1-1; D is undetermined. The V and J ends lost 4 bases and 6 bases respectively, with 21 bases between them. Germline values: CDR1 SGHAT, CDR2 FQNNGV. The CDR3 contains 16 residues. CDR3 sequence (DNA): TGTGCCAGCAGCTCCTATTATGTAGAGGAGAGGGCTGAAGCTTTCTTT. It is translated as CASSSYYVEERAEAFF.

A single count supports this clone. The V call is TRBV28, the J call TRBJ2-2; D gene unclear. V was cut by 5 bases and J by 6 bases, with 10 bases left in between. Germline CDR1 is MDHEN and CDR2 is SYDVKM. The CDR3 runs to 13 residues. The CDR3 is CASSNSFPGELFF. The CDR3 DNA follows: TGTGCCAGCAGTAATTCTTTCCCCGGGGAGCTGTTTTTT.

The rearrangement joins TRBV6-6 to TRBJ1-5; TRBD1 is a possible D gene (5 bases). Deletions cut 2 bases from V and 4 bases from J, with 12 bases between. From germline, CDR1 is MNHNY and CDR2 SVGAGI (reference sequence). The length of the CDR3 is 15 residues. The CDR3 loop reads CASSYGQGLNQPQHF. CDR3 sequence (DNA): TGTGCCAGCAGTTACGGGCAGGGATTAAATCAGCCCCAGCATTTT.

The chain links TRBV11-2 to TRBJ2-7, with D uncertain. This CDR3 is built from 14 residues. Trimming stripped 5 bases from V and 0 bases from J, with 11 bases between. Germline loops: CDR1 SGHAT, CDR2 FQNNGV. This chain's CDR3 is CASSPIQSSYEQYF. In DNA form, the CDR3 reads TGTGCCAGCAGCCCAATACAGAGCTCCTACGAGCAGTACTTC.

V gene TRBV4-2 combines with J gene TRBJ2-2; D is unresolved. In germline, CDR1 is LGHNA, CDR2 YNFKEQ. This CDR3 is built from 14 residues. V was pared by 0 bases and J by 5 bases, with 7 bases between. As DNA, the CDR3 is TGTGCCAGCAGCCAAGATTGGGCAACCGGGGAGCTGTTTTTT. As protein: CASSQDWATGELFF.

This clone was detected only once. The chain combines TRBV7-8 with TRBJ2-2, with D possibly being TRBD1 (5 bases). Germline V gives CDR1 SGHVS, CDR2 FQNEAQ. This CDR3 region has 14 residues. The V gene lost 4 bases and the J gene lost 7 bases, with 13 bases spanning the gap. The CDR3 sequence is CASSWGPTVGELFF. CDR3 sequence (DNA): TGTGCCAGCAGCTGGGGCCCCACGGTCGGGGAGCTGTTTTTT.

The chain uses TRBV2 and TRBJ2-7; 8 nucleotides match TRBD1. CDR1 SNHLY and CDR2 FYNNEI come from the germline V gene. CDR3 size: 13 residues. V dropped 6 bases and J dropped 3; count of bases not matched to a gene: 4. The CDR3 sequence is CASRYGQGYEQYF. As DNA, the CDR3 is TGTGCCAGCAGATACGGACAGGGCTACGAGCAGTACTTC. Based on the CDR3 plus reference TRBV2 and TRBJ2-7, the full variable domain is EPEVTQTPSHQVTQMGQEVILRCVPISNHLYFYWYRQILGQKVEFLVSFYNNEISEKSEIFDDQFSVERPDGSNFTLKIRSTKLEDSAMYFCASRYGQGYEQYFGPGTRLTVT.

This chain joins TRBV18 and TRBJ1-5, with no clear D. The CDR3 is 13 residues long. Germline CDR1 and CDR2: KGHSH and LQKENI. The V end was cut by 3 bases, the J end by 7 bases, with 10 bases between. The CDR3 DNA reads TGTGCCAGCTCACCGGGGAGGGCCCAGCCCCAGCATTTT. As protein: CASSPGRAQPQHF.

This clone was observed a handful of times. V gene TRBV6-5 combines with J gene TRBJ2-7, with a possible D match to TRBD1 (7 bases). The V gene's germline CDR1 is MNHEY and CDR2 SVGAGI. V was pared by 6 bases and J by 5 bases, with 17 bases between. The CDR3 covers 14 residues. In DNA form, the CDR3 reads TGTGCCAGCAGGAGGGTCAGGGGGGCGGACGAGCAGTACTTC. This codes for CASRRVRGADEQYF.

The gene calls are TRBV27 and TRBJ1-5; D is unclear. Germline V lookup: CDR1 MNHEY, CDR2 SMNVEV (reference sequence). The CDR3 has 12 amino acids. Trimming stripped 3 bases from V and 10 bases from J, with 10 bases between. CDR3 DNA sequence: TGTGCCAGCAGTTTCCCCGGCGGCCCCCAGCATTTT. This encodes CASSFPGGPQHF.